These T cell receptor beta chains were read from a single sample in a study of blood T cell repertoires in COVID-19. This table comes from immunoSEQ multiplex PCR, and its TCRdb copy is limited to in-frame clones, with some not included. The table has over 200,000 clones, 80% to 90% seen once. Sample: PBMCs or T cells enriched from blood (not recorded which). These receptors were taken from a woman in her 30s who had been exposed to COVID-19. CDR3s include the opening cysteine and the closing phenylalanine or tryptophan. The D gene is left open where the match is weak. The size field is filled for only some rows; it gives once, few, many or a size class.

J: TRBJ2-5; size: NA; D: NA; V: TRBV29-1; CDR3: CSAPEGITQYF; DNA: TGCAGCGCACCTGAGGGAATTACCCAGTACTTC
J: TRBJ1-1; size: NA; D: TRBD1; V: TRBV11-2; CDR3: CASSLPGQKAFF; DNA: TGTGCCAGCAGTCTACCGGGACAGAAAGCTTTCTTT
J: TRBJ2-5; size: NA; D: TRBD1; V: TRBV6-5; CDR3: CASRKPGQQETQYF; DNA: TGTGCCAGCAGAAAACCGGGACAGCAAGAGACCCAGTACTTC
J: TRBJ2-1; size: NA; D: TRBD1; V: TRBV5-4; CDR3: CASGFRGQGHFF; DNA: TGTGCCAGCGGCTTCAGGGGACAGGGACATTTCTTC
J: TRBJ1-2; size: NA; D: TRBD1; V: TRBV5-8; CDR3: CASSRTGGVYENYGYTF; DNA: TGTGCCAGCAGCCGGACAGGGGGCGTTTATGAAAACTATGGCTACACCTTC
J: TRBJ2-1; size: NA; D: NA; V: TRBV20-1; CDR3: CSASSPDEQFF; DNA: TGCAGTGCTAGTAGCCCCGATGAGCAGTTCTTC
J: TRBJ2-7; size: NA; D: TRBD1; V: TRBV18; CDR3: CASSPGQGSSYEQYF; DNA: TGTGCCAGCTCACCCGGACAGGGGTCTTCCTACGAGCAGTACTTC
J: TRBJ1-2; size: NA; D: TRBD1; V: TRBV6-6; CDR3: CASTPWTGEGGYTF; DNA: TGTGCCAGCACGCCGTGGACAGGGGAAGGTGGCTACACCTTC
J: TRBJ1-1; size: NA; D: NA; V: TRBV19; CDR3: CASRLTLGNTEAFF; DNA: TGTGCCAGTAGGCTTACGTTGGGCAACACTGAAGCTTTCTTT
J: TRBJ2-5; size: NA; D: NA; V: TRBV2; CDR3: CASTRLRTRGETQYF; DNA: TGTGCCAGCACCCGTCTACGGACGAGAGGGGAGACCCAGTACTTC
J: TRBJ1-4; size: NA; D: TRBD1; V: TRBV5-1; CDR3: CASSRGTGRGDEKLFF; DNA: TGCGCCAGCAGCCGCGGGACAGGCAGAGGGGATGAAAAACTGTTTTTT
J: TRBJ1-3; size: once; D: NA; V: TRBV21-1; CDR3: CASSKRGPRSSGNTIYF; DNA: TGTGCCAGCAGCAAAAGGGGCCCCCGCAGCTCTGGAAACACCATATATTTT
J: TRBJ1-2; size: NA; D: NA; V: TRBV6-6; CDR3: CASSYSRGGYTF; DNA: TGTGCCAGCAGTTACTCCCGGGGAGGCTACACCTTC
J: TRBJ1-2; size: NA; D: NA; V: TRBV18; CDR3: CASSPLGTRENYGYTF; DNA: TGTGCCAGCTCACCCCTAGGGACAAGGGAGAACTATGGCTACACCTTC
J: TRBJ1-2; size: NA; D: NA; V: TRBV3-1/TRBV3-2; CDR3: CASSQDGKGVYTF; DNA: TGTGCCAGCAGCCAAGATGGTAAAGGGGTCTACACCTTC
J: TRBJ2-7; size: NA; D: NA; V: TRBV2; CDR3: CASSGSTGRGGYEQYF; DNA: TGTGCCAGCAGTGGAAGTACCGGTCGAGGAGGCTACGAGCAGTACTTC
J: TRBJ2-7; size: NA; D: NA; V: TRBV21-1; CDR3: CASAQKRLAGVEQYF; DNA: TGTGCCAGCGCCCAGAAGCGGCTAGCGGGAGTCGAGCAGTACTTC
J: TRBJ1-1; size: NA; D: NA; V: TRBV12-3/TRBV12-4; CDR3: CASSFNTEAFF; DNA: TGTGCCAGCAGTTTTAATACTGAAGCTTTCTTT
J: TRBJ1-4; size: NA; D: NA; V: TRBV18; CDR3: CASSPRAGVLEKLFF; DNA: TGTGCCAGCTCGCCTCGGGCAGGGGTTTTAGAAAAACTGTTTTTT
J: TRBJ1-6; size: once; D: TRBD1; V: TRBV30; CDR3: CAWSGTGGTSPLHF; DNA: TGTGCCTGGAGTGGGACAGGGGGCACCTCACCCCTCCACTTT
J: TRBJ1-1; size: NA; D: NA; V: TRBV30; CDR3: CAWSVTGLEAFF; DNA: TGTGCCTGGAGTGTCACAGGCTTAGAAGCTTTCTTT
J: TRBJ2-2; size: NA; D: NA; V: TRBV5-1; CDR3: CASSLQRRNTGELFF; DNA: TGCGCCAGCAGCCTTCAGCGGAGGAACACCGGGGAGCTGTTTTTT
J: TRBJ2-3; size: NA; D: TRBD2; V: TRBV30; CDR3: CAWSVSLTSGTDTQYF; DNA: TGTGCCTGGAGTGTATCTTTGACTAGCGGTACAGATACGCAGTATTTT
J: TRBJ2-7; size: NA; D: TRBD2; V: TRBV29-1; CDR3: CSVVFSGASYEQYF; DNA: TGCAGCGTTGTGTTTAGCGGGGCGTCCTACGAGCAGTACTTC
J: TRBJ1-4; size: NA; D: NA; V: TRBV6-5; CDR3: CASSYESRTPPEKLFF; DNA: TGTGCCAGCAGTTACGAATCGAGGACACCTCCCGAAAAACTGTTTTTT
J: TRBJ2-7; size: NA; D: TRBD2; V: TRBV7-2; CDR3: CASSTPGLPTYEQYF; DNA: TGTGCCAGCAGCACCCCGGGACTACCAACCTACGAGCAGTACTTC
J: TRBJ1-6; size: NA; D: NA; V: TRBV3-1/TRBV3-2; CDR3: CASSQVGLRNSPLHF; DNA: TGTGCCAGCAGCCAAGTTGGGCTCCGGAATTCACCCCTCCACTTT
J: TRBJ2-7; size: NA; D: TRBD2; V: TRBV4-1; CDR3: CASSQYLPGRAFYEQYF; DNA: TGCGCCAGCAGCCAATACCTTCCCGGGAGGGCCTTCTACGAGCAGTACTTC
J: TRBJ1-2; size: NA; D: NA; V: TRBV3-1/TRBV3-2; CDR3: CASSHQVVLGNGYTF; DNA: TGTGCCAGCAGCCATCAGGTTGTTCTCGGGAACGGCTACACCTTC
J: TRBJ2-1; size: NA; D: NA; V: TRBV5-1; CDR3: CASSLAPASSNEQFF; DNA: TGCGCCAGCAGCTTGGCCCCCGCTAGCAGCAATGAGCAGTTCTTC
J: TRBJ1-1; size: NA; D: TRBD1; V: TRBV28; CDR3: CASSYRGFARAFF; DNA: TGTGCCAGCAGTTACAGGGGATTCGCCAGAGCTTTCTTT
J: TRBJ2-5; size: NA; D: NA; V: TRBV7-3; CDR3: CASSTGSGETQYF; DNA: TGTGCCAGCAGCACCGGGAGTGGTGAGACCCAGTACTTC
J: TRBJ2-2; size: NA; D: TRBD2; V: TRBV9; CDR3: CASSKIAGEFTGELFF; DNA: TGTGCCAGCAGCAAGATAGCGGGAGAGTTCACCGGGGAGCTGTTTTTT
J: TRBJ1-2; size: few; D: NA; V: TRBV10-3; CDR3: CAISESGGGYTF; DNA: TGTGCCATCAGTGAGTCCGGAGGCGGCTACACCTTC
J: TRBJ2-1; size: NA; D: NA; V: TRBV29-1; CDR3: CSVELGSSSYNEQFF; DNA: TGCAGCGTTGAATTAGGGAGTAGTTCCTACAATGAGCAGTTCTTC
J: TRBJ2-3; size: NA; D: NA; V: TRBV27; CDR3: CASRERFTDTQYF; DNA: TGTGCCAGCAGAGAGCGGTTCACAGATACGCAGTATTTT
J: TRBJ1-4; size: NA; D: NA; V: TRBV18; CDR3: CASSPETTGKLFF; DNA: TGTGCCAGCTCACCAGAAACTACAGGGAAACTGTTTTTT
J: TRBJ1-4; size: NA; D: NA; V: TRBV3-1/TRBV3-2; CDR3: CASSHRSANEKLFF; DNA: TGTGCCAGCAGCCACAGGTCTGCTAATGAAAAACTGTTTTTT
J: TRBJ1-5; size: NA; D: NA; V: TRBV14; CDR3: CASNWGGTTQNQPQHF; DNA: TGTGCCAGCAATTGGGGGGGGACAACTCAAAATCAGCCCCAGCATTTT
J: TRBJ1-2; size: NA; D: TRBD1; V: TRBV28; CDR3: CASWGQASYGYTF; DNA: TGTGCCAGCTGGGGACAGGCGAGCTATGGCTACACCTTC
J: TRBJ1-1; size: few; D: TRBD1; V: TRBV9; CDR3: CASSPRTGTNTEAFF; DNA: TGTGCCAGCAGCCCTCGGACAGGGACGAACACTGAAGCTTTCTTT
J: TRBJ2-2; size: NA; D: TRBD1; V: TRBV5-1; CDR3: CASSPPGQGSTGELFF; DNA: TGCGCCAGCAGCCCTCCGGGACAGGGAAGCACCGGGGAGCTGTTTTTT
J: TRBJ1-5; size: NA; D: NA; V: TRBV24-1; CDR3: CATSDTTAAVNQPQHF; DNA: TGTGCCACCAGTGATACGACGGCAGCGGTTAATCAGCCCCAGCATTTT
J: TRBJ2-1; size: NA; D: TRBD2; V: TRBV6-5; CDR3: CASSYLGLAENNEQFF; DNA: TGTGCCAGCAGTTACCTTGGACTAGCGGAGAACAATGAGCAGTTCTTC
J: TRBJ2-7; size: NA; D: NA; V: TRBV12-2; CDR3: CASRPRCPYEQYF; DNA: TGTGCAAGTCGCCCGAGATGCCCCTACGAGCAGTACTTC
J: TRBJ2-3; size: few; D: NA; V: TRBV20-1; CDR3: CSASDVQGLTDTQYF; DNA: TGCAGTGCTAGTGACGTTCAGGGGTTAACAGATACGCAGTATTTT
J: TRBJ2-3; size: NA; D: NA; V: TRBV6-4; CDR3: CASSDSIGTSTDTQYF; DNA: TGTGCCAGCAGTGACTCTATCGGGACTAGCACAGATACGCAGTATTTT
J: TRBJ2-7; size: NA; D: NA; V: TRBV4-2; CDR3: CASSQDIGRDYEQYF; DNA: TGTGCCAGCAGCCAAGATATTGGACGGGACTACGAGCAGTACTTC
J: TRBJ1-6; size: NA; D: TRBD1; V: TRBV6-5; CDR3: CASSYRGQPYNSPLHF; DNA: TGTGCCAGCAGTTACAGGGGGCAACCCTATAATTCACCCCTCCACTTT
J: TRBJ2-1; size: NA; D: NA; V: TRBV29-1; CDR3: CSVEDLLRREQFF; DNA: TGCAGCGTTGAAGATCTTCTTCGGAGGGAGCAGTTCTTC
J: TRBJ2-7; size: NA; D: NA; V: TRBV28; CDR3: CASSLRGPQDEQYF; DNA: TGTGCCAGCAGTTTACGAGGGCCCCAGGACGAGCAGTACTTC
J: TRBJ1-1; size: once; D: NA; V: TRBV7-6; CDR3: CASSLSHGGANTEAFF; DNA: TGTGCCAGCAGCTTATCCCATGGGGGGGCGAACACTGAAGCTTTCTTT
J: TRBJ2-2; size: NA; D: TRBD2; V: TRBV3-1/TRBV3-2; CDR3: CASSQDVLAGAPGELFF; DNA: TGTGCCAGCAGCCAAGATGTCCTAGCGGGAGCCCCCGGGGAGCTGTTTTTT
J: TRBJ1-2; size: NA; D: TRBD1; V: TRBV29-1; CDR3: CSAPTGVGGYTF; DNA: TGCAGCGCCCCGACAGGGGTGGGTGGCTACACCTTC
J: TRBJ1-2; size: NA; D: TRBD1; V: TRBV5-4; CDR3: CASSKQGSLYGYTF; DNA: TGTGCCAGCAGCAAACAGGGGAGCCTCTATGGCTACACCTTC
J: TRBJ1-1; size: NA; D: TRBD1; V: TRBV3-1/TRBV3-2; CDR3: CASSQNRGYTEAFF; DNA: TGTGCCAGCAGCCAGAACAGGGGTTACACTGAAGCTTTCTTT
J: TRBJ2-5; size: once; D: TRBD2; V: TRBV28; CDR3: CASTNQLAGGLLGNQETQYF; DNA: TGTGCCAGCACCAACCAACTAGCGGGAGGCCTCTTAGGGAACCAAGAGACCCAGTACTTC
J: TRBJ2-7; size: NA; D: TRBD1; V: TRBV30; CDR3: CAWTQGNEQYF; DNA: TGTGCCTGGACACAGGGGAACGAGCAGTACTTC
J: TRBJ1-4; size: NA; D: NA; V: TRBV30; CDR3: CAWRRALQGREKLFF; DNA: TGTGCCTGGAGAAGAGCCCTCCAGGGCCGGGAAAAACTGTTTTTT